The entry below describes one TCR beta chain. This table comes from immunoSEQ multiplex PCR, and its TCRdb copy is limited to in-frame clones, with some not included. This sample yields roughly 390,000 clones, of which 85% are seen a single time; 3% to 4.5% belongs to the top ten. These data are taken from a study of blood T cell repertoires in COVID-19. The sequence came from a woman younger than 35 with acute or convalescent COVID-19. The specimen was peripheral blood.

The CDR3 reads CASSDSVAGGTNEQFF. The CDR3 nucleotides are TGTGCCAGCAGTGACTCCGTTGCGGGGGGGACAAATGAGCAGTTCTTC. This chain joins TRBV6-4 and TRBJ2-1; 9 positions match TRBD2. Trimming removed 0 bases from V and 7 bases from J; junction bases left unmatched: 7. CDR1 and CDR2 from the germline V gene are MRHNA and SNTAGT. CDR3 length: 16 residues.